Given below is one T cell receptor (beta chain) in context. Its target is unknown. Lysates of CMV-infected fibroblasts at around 9.1 ug/mL stimulated these cells. CD40L-negative CD69-negative CD45RO-high memory CD4+ T cells were sorted as populations depleted of antigen-responding cells. For at least 4 years, plasma HIV-1 RNA was undetectable (<50 copies/mL). Before stimulation, PBMCs underwent CD8+ T cell depletion. Germline V gene sequence: CDR1 MNHEY, CDR2 SVGAGI. V was trimmed by 5 bases and J by 2 bases, leaving 9 bases between them. This CDR3 region has 13 residues. The sample is drawn from a study of persistence of HIV-infected CD4 T cells. Study-wide results and limits: Compared with CD3/CD28-stimulated cells, CMV- and Gag-responding cells showed lower TCRbeta richness.

The libraries were made with immunoSEQ version 4 in survey mode. Assay: immunoSEQ multiplex PCR; the TCRdb copy retains only in-frame clones and omits some. This table holds fewer than 40,000 clones, about four fifths found once. This receptor was identified in an adult man with HIV who was CMV-seropositive. The sample in question was CD4+ T cells sorted from PBMCs after roughly 18-hour stimulation, obtained from a patient who received antiretroviral therapy. The chain joins TRBV6-5 to TRBJ1-2, with D possibly being TRBD1 (6 bases). CDR3: CASSKQGNYGYTF. The CDR3 DNA reads as TGTGCCAGCAGTAAGCAGGGGAACTATGGCTACACCTTC.